This T cell receptor beta chain came from a study of blood T cell repertoires in COVID-19. At the level of the study: T cells, B-cell-depleted T cells, or PBMCs supplied cDNA or gDNA.

Those enrolled, adults aged 18 to 89 years, came from about two dozen US areas. The study counted Cohort 3 donors as recovered given two negative PCRs, clearance, or symptom resolution. Sequenced by immunoSEQ multiplex PCR; TCRdb stores in-frame clones only, minus some. The repertoire holds roughly 200,000 clones, with 75% to 90% as singletons. The germline gives CDR1 LGHDT, CDR2 YNNKEL (reference sequence). With 3 bases removed from V and 4 bases from J, the gap between germline ends came to 10 bases. The CDR3 is 14 amino acids. This sequence joins TRBV3-1 (or the pseudogene TRBV3-2) and TRBJ1-3, with no clear D. This receptor was obtained from a man aged 40-50 years who had recovered from COVID-19. Specimen: PBMCs or T cells enriched from blood (not recorded which). CDR3 nucleotide sequence: TGTGCCAGCAGCCAGTACTTCAAGGGAAACACCATATATTTT. Protein product: CASSQYFKGNTIYF.